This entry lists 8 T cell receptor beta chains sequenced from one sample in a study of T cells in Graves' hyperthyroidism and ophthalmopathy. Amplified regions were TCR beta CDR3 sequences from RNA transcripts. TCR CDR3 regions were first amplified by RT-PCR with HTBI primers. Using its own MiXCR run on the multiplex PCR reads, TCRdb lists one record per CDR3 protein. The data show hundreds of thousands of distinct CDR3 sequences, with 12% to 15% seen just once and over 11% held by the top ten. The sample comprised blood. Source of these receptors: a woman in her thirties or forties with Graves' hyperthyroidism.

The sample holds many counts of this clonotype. The CDR3 loop reads CASSSSGWRKADTEAFF. Written as DNA, the CDR3 is TGTGCCAGCAGCTCCTCGGGGTGGAGGAAGGCGGATACTGAAGCTTTCTTT. This chain connects TRBV2 to TRBJ1-1; D is ambiguous. The ends were cut back, 6 bases at V and 5 bases at J, with 25 bases in the middle. This CDR3 is built from 17 residues. Per germline, CDR1 SNHLY and CDR2 FYNNEI.

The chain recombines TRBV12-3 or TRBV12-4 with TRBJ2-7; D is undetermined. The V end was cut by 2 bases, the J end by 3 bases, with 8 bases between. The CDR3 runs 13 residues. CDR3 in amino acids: CASSLNLFYEQYF. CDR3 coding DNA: TGTGCCAGCAGTTTAAACCTGTTCTACGAGCAGTACTTC.

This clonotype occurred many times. For the CDR3, the DNA is TGCGCCAGCAGTTGGCAGGGGGCATACGAGCAGTACTTC. Translation gives CASSWQGAYEQYF. This rearrangement joins TRBV5-1 to TRBJ2-7, with 8 bases aligning to TRBD1. There are 13 residues in the CDR3. J was trimmed by 4 bases and V by 5 bases; bases with no gene match: 5. The germline gives CDR1 SGHRS, CDR2 YFSETQ.

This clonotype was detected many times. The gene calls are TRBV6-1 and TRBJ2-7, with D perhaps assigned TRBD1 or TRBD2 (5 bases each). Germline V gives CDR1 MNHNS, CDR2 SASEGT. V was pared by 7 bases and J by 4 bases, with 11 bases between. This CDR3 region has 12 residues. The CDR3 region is CASIGAFYEQYF. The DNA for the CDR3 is TGTGCCAGCATCGGGGCTTTTTACGAGCAGTACTTC.

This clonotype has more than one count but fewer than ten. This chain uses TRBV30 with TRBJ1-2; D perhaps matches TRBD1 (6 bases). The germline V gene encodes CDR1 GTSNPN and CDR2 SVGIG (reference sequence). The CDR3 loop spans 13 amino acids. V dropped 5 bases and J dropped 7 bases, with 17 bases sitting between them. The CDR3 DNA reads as TGTGCCTGGTCCCGAACAGGGACCGGTGGCTACACCTTC. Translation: CAWSRTGTGGYTF.

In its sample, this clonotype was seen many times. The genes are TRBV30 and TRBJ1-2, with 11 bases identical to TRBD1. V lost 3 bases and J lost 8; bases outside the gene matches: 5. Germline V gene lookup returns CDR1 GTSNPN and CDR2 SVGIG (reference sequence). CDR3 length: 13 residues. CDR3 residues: CAWRGQGAGGYTF. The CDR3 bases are TGTGCCTGGAGAGGACAGGGGGCGGGAGGCTACACCTTC.

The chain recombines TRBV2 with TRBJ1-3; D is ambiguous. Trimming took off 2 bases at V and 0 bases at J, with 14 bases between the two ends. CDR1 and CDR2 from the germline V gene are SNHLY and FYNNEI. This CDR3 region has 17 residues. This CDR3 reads CASSEQGLPFSGNTIYF. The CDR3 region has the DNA TGTGCCAGCAGTGAACAAGGACTGCCATTCTCTGGAAACACCATATATTTT.

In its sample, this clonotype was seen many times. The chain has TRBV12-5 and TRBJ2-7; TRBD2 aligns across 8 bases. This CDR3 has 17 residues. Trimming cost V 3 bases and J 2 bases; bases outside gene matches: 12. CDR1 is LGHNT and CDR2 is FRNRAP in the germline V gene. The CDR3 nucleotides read TGTGCTAGTGGTTTCGGGAGGGAACGCGGGATCCCCTACGAGCAGTACTTC. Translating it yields CASGFGRERGIPYEQYF.